This T cell receptor beta chain was captured by sequencing in a study of blood T cells in healthy people across ages. Findings of the study overall: Strong correlation existed between TCR beta diversity and naive T cell percentage. Estimates based on one million T cells were treated as lower bounds.

This CDR3 has 13 amino acids. Germline V gives CDR1 LGHDT, CDR2 YNNKEL (reference sequence). V lost 1 base, J lost 5 bases, and 5 bases lay in between. Remarks on this clonotype: Its target is unknown.

Through a sample-barcoded 5' primer and a J-beta primer mix, a second PCR was run for roughly 6 to 12 cycles. TCRdb independently ran MiXCR on the 5' RACE reads; one entry per CDR3 protein. Found here are around 850,000 distinct CDR3 sequences, about 37% of them singletons; the top ten hold 10% to 15%. The rearrangement links TRBV3-1 to TRBJ2-2; D remains ambiguous. The receptor was derived from a man between 18 and 35 years old in good health. The sequencing input was blood. DNA of the CDR3: TGTGCCAGCAGCCAAGCTTGGACCGGGGAGCTGTTTTTT. It specifies CASSQAWTGELFF.